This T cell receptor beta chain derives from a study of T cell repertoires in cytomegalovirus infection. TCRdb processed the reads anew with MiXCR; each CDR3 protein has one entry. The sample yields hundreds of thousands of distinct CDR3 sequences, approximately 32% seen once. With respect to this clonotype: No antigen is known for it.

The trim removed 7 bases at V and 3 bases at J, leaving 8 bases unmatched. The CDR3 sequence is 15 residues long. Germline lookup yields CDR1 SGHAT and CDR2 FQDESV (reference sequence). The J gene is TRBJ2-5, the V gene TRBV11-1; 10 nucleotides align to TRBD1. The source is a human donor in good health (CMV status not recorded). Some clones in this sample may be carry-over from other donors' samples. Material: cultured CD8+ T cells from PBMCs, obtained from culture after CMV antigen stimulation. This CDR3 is CASNRPGQGKETQYF. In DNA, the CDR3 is TGTGCCAGCAACAGGCCGGGACAGGGGAAAGAGACCCAGTACTTC.